Each of the 17 T cell receptor beta chains below was sequenced from the same sample in a study of neoadjuvant nivolumab and ipilimumab in lung cancer. Repertoires were generated with immunoSEQ multiplex PCR, while TCRdb's copy carries only in-frame clones and drops some. The sample records tens of thousands of clones, 75% to 90% being singletons. The specimen comprised peripheral blood, sampled before neoadjuvant nivolumab, alone or with ipilimumab. These receptors were collected from an adult with non-small cell lung cancer.

The V gene is TRBV19, the J gene TRBJ2-1; 7 positions match TRBD1. V gave up 4 bases and J gave up 6 bases; unmatched junction bases: 6. Germline V gene data show CDR1 as LNHDA and CDR2 as SQIVND (reference sequence). The CDR3 extends over 14 amino acids. CDR3 loop: CASSTRDSRNEQFF. The CDR3 DNA reads TGTGCCAGTAGTACCCGGGACAGTCGCAATGAGCAGTTCTTC.

The chain recombines TRBV27 with TRBJ2-7; 10 bases line up with TRBD2. Per germline, CDR1 MNHEY and CDR2 SMNVEV (reference sequence). V shed 9 bases and J 4 bases; nucleotides not matched to a gene: 21. The CDR3 totals 18 residues. CDR3 in amino acids: CASTPVAGAGGPGYEQYF. Written as DNA, the CDR3 is TGTGCCAGTACGCCCGTCGCTGGAGCGGGAGGGCCAGGGTACGAGCAGTACTTC.

The chain links TRBV6-1 to TRBJ1-2; D is unclear. Trimming left V 7 bases short and J 7 bases short, with 16 bases between. CDR1 and CDR2 from the germline V gene are MNHNS and SASEGT. This CDR3 has 13 residues. The CDR3 region is CASNLDRGAGYTF. The CDR3 DNA is TGTGCCAGCAACCTAGACCGCGGTGCTGGCTACACCTTC.

V usage is TRBV29-1 and J usage is TRBJ2-2, with 9 bases that match TRBD2. Per the germline V gene, CDR1 is SQVTM and CDR2 is ANQGSEA. Germline trimming cut 2 bases from V and 0 bases from J; bases unmatched to any gene: 4. The CDR3 is 16 amino acids. The CDR3, as DNA: TGCAGCGTTGAAAACCTAGCGGGGTCGAACACCGGGGAGCTGTTTTTT. Translating gives CSVENLAGSNTGELFF.

The gene calls are TRBV7-2 and TRBJ2-7; either TRBD1 or TRBD2 may fit D (5 bases each). Germline CDR1 and CDR2: SGHTA and FQGNSA. V shed 3 bases and J shed 1 base, with 13 bases lying between them. The CDR3 totals 15 residues. The CDR3 DNA follows: TGTGCCAGCAGCTTCGACAGCGAGGGGTCCTACGAGCAGTACTTC. This codes for CASSFDSEGSYEQYF.

This chain connects TRBV19 to TRBJ2-6; 7 nucleotides match TRBD2. Unmatched junction bases numbered 2, after V lost 5 bases and J lost 4 bases. The germline gives CDR1 LNHDA, CDR2 SQIVND (reference sequence). There are 14 residues in the CDR3. This CDR3 is CASSAGAGANVLTF. The CDR3 nucleotides are TGTGCCAGTAGTGCGGGAGCCGGGGCCAACGTCCTGACTTTC. The complete variable domain, with remaining parts taken from reference TRBV19 and TRBJ2-6, reads DGGITQSPKYLFRKEGQNVTLSCEQNLNHDAMYWYRQDPGQGLRLIYYSQIVNDFQKGDIAEGYSVSREKKESFPLTVTSAQKNPTAFYLCASSAGAGANVLTFGAGSRLTVL.

The count of this clone is one. Here the CDR3 DNA reads TGTGCCAGCAGCGCAGGGCTCACCCCCTACAATGAGCAGTTCTTC. Translation gives CASSAGLTPYNEQFF. The chain couples TRBV9 to TRBJ2-1; D might be TRBD1 (5 bases). The CDR3 has 15 amino acids. V was cut by 3 bases and J by 2 bases, with 12 bases left in between. CDR1 is SGDLS and CDR2 is YYNGEE in the germline V gene.

This chain links TRBV5-6 with TRBJ1-2, with unresolved D. Trimming took 0 bases from V and 5 from J, leaving 17 bases between them. In germline, CDR1 is SGHDT, CDR2 YYEEEE. CDR3 length: 16 residues. This CDR3 reads CASSLEAKVLRYGYTF. CDR3 sequence (DNA): TGTGCCAGCAGCTTGGAGGCCAAGGTTCTGCGATATGGCTACACCTTC.

This clone appeared a single time. The chain employs TRBV7-9 and TRBJ2-3; unclear D gene. Per the germline V gene, CDR1 is SEHNR and CDR2 is FQNEAQ (reference sequence). Trimming removed 1 base from V and 10 bases from J, with 9 bases in between. The CDR3 runs to 12 residues. In nucleotides, the CDR3 is TGTGCCAGCAGCTTAGAGGCGGCTCCGCAGTATTTT. Protein: CASSLEAAPQYF.

In the case of this clone: Sequence at one end of the junction differs from germline and may be a read error. This chain links TRBV7-9 with TRBJ2-7; D is unclear. This CDR3 is built from 14 residues. Germline V lookup: CDR1 SEHNR, CDR2 FQNEAQ (reference sequence). In DNA form, the CDR3 reads TGTGCCATCAGCTTAAGGGCAATCTCCTACGAGCAGTACTTC. Translated, it gives CAISLRAISYEQYF.

The chain employs TRBV9 and TRBJ2-7; D is uncertain. The CDR3 covers 13 residues. Per the germline V gene, CDR1 is SGDLS and CDR2 is YYNGEE. V was cut by 4 bases and J by 6 bases, with 14 bases left in between. The CDR3 DNA reads as TGTGCCAGCAGCTCTCCCCCAGAGGTCGAGCAGTACTTC. Translating gives CASSSPPEVEQYF. Complete variable domain (other parts from reference TRBV9 and TRBJ2-7): DSGVTQTPKHLITATGQRVTLRCSPRSGDLSVYWYQQSLDQGLQFLIQYYNGEERAKGNILERFSAQQFPDLHSELNLSSLELGDSALYFCASSSPPEVEQYFGPGTRLTVT.

The V gene is TRBV29-1, the J gene TRBJ2-3; 7 bases are a match to TRBD1. Germline V gene sequence: CDR1 SQVTM, CDR2 ANQGSEA. Trimming took 5 bases from V and 4 from J; bases not matched to a gene: 9. CDR3 length: 14 amino acids. This CDR3 is CSVQIDRAADTQYF. DNA for the CDR3: TGCAGCGTTCAAATCGACAGGGCGGCAGATACGCAGTATTTT.

V and J are TRBV5-4 and TRBJ2-7; 13 bases are shared with TRBD2. The V and J ends lost 4 bases and 3 bases, in that order; junction bases with no gene match: 7. The CDR3 loop spans 16 amino acids. Germline V CDR1 and CDR2: SGHNT, YYREEE (reference sequence). The CDR3 nucleotides are TGTGCCAGCAGCGGAACGGGACTAGCGGGATACTACGAGCAGTACTTC. As protein: CASSGTGLAGYYEQYF.

The chain has TRBV9 and TRBJ2-3; D gene uncertain. The V end was cut by 0 bases, the J end by 0 bases, with 11 bases between. The germline gives CDR1 SGDLS, CDR2 YYNGEE. The CDR3 runs 16 residues. The DNA of the CDR3 is TGTGCCAGCAGCGTAGCTTGGGGATCGAGCACAGATACGCAGTATTTT. Amino acids: CASSVAWGSSTDTQYF.

This clone was seen more than once but under ten times. The chain couples TRBV6-1 to TRBJ2-7, with a possible D match to TRBD1 (5 bases). V lost 6 bases and J 3 bases, leaving 9 bases between the germline ends. There are 12 residues in the CDR3. Germline loops: CDR1 MNHNS, CDR2 SASEGT. The CDR3, as DNA: TGTGCCAGCAGAGGGGCCCGCTACGAGCAGTACTTC. Amino acid sequence: CASRGARYEQYF.

The V gene is TRBV5-4, the J gene TRBJ2-3, with 11 bases identical to TRBD2. Trimming cost V 5 bases and J 1 base; bases outside gene matches: 6. The germline V gene has CDR1 SGHNT and CDR2 YYREEE (reference sequence). The CDR3 sequence is 16 residues long. In nucleotides, the CDR3 is TGTGCCAGCAGTTATACTAGCGGGAGTCGCACAGATACGCAGTATTTT. This encodes CASSYTSGSRTDTQYF.

The count of this clone is one. The chain combines TRBV6-5 with TRBJ2-5, with D possibly called TRBD1 or TRBD2 (5 bases each). The CDR3 totals 15 residues. In germline, CDR1 is MNHEY, CDR2 SVGAGI. Trimming shortened V by 10 bases and J by 2 bases, and 20 bases separated the two germline ends. This CDR3 is CATSNRGHRQETQYF. In DNA form, the CDR3 reads TGTGCCACATCGAACCGGGGCCACCGACAAGAGACCCAGTACTTC.